These 28 T cell receptor beta chains were all obtained from the same sample, sequenced in a study of blood T cell repertoires in COVID-19. Libraries were prepared by immunoSEQ multiplex PCR; TCRdb keeps only in-frame clonotypes and omits some of them. This sample has 300,000 to 400,000 clones, with about nine tenths found just once. Sample: peripheral blood. The receptors were sampled from a man aged 25 to 40 with COVID-19, enrolled during active disease.

The chain uses TRBV15 and TRBJ1-1; TRBD1 agrees at 10 bases. Germline trimming cut 8 bases from V and 0 bases from J; bases unmatched to any gene: 6. The CDR3 is made up of 15 amino acids. Germline values: CDR1 LNHNV, CDR2 YYDKDF (reference sequence). CDR3 bases: TGTGCCACCCGACAGGGGGCTTTAATGAACACTGAAGCTTTCTTT. Translation gives CATRQGALMNTEAFF.

The genes are TRBV15 and TRBJ1-1; 9 positions agree with TRBD1. This CDR3 has 15 residues. V lost 5 bases to trimming and J lost 4 bases; unmatched junction nucleotides: 8. The germline V gene has CDR1 LNHNV and CDR2 YYDKDF (reference sequence). DNA for the CDR3: TGTGCCACCAGCTCATCGGACAGGGGTGGCACTGAAGCTTTCTTT. Amino acids: CATSSSDRGGTEAFF.

The chain recombines TRBV15 with TRBJ2-5, with TRBD1 as a possible D gene (6 bases). Looked up from germline, CDR1 is LNHNV and CDR2 is YYDKDF (reference sequence). The CDR3 totals 13 residues. V was trimmed by 4 bases and J by 1 base, leaving 7 bases between them. The CDR3 coding sequence is TGTGCCACCAGCACCAGGGGCCAAGAGACCCAGTACTTC. Translation: CATSTRGQETQYF.

The V and J genes are TRBV18 and TRBJ2-7; no definite D call. Germline CDR1 and CDR2: KGHSH and LQKENI. The CDR3 runs 14 residues. V was trimmed by 2 bases and J by 6 bases, leaving 14 bases between them. CDR3 protein: CASSPNSPSGEQYF. DNA for the CDR3: TGTGCCAGCTCACCAAACAGTCCAAGTGGCGAGCAGTACTTC.

The chain links TRBV4-2 to TRBJ2-2, with D perhaps matching TRBD1 (5 bases). Germline assignment: CDR1 LGHNA and CDR2 YNFKEQ. V shed 4 bases and J shed 6 bases, with 9 bases lying between them. The CDR3 has 13 residues. The CDR3 region has the DNA TGTGCCAGCAGCCCCTCACAGGCCGGGGAGCTGTTTTTT. It translates to CASSPSQAGELFF.

With respect to this clone: Other DNA sequences from this sample encode an identical CDR3 as well. The chain couples TRBV7-9 to TRBJ2-7, with TRBD1 matching over 7 bases. Germline V gene data show CDR1 as SEHNR and CDR2 as FQNEAQ (reference sequence). The CDR3 contains 15 residues. V lost 1 base and J lost 1; bases outside the gene matches: 4. The DNA for the CDR3 is TGTGCCAGCAGCTTAGGACAGGGTCTTTCCTACGAGCAGTACTTC. This encodes CASSLGQGLSYEQYF. Full variable domain (remainder filled in from reference TRBV7-9 and TRBJ2-7): DTGVSQNPRHKITKRGQNVTFRCDPISEHNRLYWYRQTLGQGPEFLTYFQNEAQLEKSRLLSDRFSAERPKGSFSTLEIQRTEQGDSAMYLCASSLGQGLSYEQYFGPGTRLTVT.

This clone was found a few times. This rearrangement joins TRBV7-9 to TRBJ1-5; 9 positions agree with TRBD1. J gave up 7 bases and V 6 bases, and 7 bases lay outside the gene matches. The CDR3 has 14 residues. Germline CDR1 reads SEHNR; CDR2 reads FQNEAQ (reference sequence). In nucleotides, the CDR3 is TGTGCCAGCAGTGGACAGGGGTTGATGCAGCCCCAGCATTTT. Amino acid sequence: CASSGQGLMQPQHF.

Here the CDR3 reads CASSENRVYEQFF. The CDR3 DNA is TGTGCCAGCAGTGAGAACAGGGTGTATGAGCAGTTCTTC. V and J are TRBV6-1 and TRBJ2-1, with D tentatively TRBD1 (6 bases). Trimming stripped 3 bases from V and 8 bases from J, with 11 bases between. From germline, CDR1 is MNHNS and CDR2 SASEGT. CDR3 length equals 13 residues.

The chain combines TRBV20-1 with TRBJ2-7, with 9 bases fitting TRBD2. The CDR3 runs to 15 residues. The germline V gene encodes CDR1 DFQATT and CDR2 SNEGSKA (reference sequence). The trim removed 3 bases at V and 5 bases at J, leaving 11 bases unmatched. The CDR3 loop is CSASLGSGRSNEQYF. In DNA form, the CDR3 reads TGCAGTGCTAGTCTGGGGAGCGGGAGGTCCAACGAGCAGTACTTC.

The rearrangement links TRBV4-1 to TRBJ2-1; TRBD1 aligns across 11 bases. V was clipped by 2 bases and J by 3 bases; unmatched bases: 6. This CDR3 is built from 17 residues. The germline V gene encodes CDR1 MGHRA and CDR2 YSYEKL. The CDR3 DNA reads as TGCGCCAGCAGCCAAACATTAGGGACAGGGGGCTACAATGAGCAGTTCTTC. Translating gives CASSQTLGTGGYNEQFF.

The V and J genes are TRBV2 and TRBJ1-5; D ambiguous. CDR3 length: 15 residues. Deletions cut 3 bases from V and 5 bases from J, with 14 bases between. Germline V lookup: CDR1 SNHLY, CDR2 FYNNEI. The CDR3 loop reads CASSEEGKGDQPQHF. CDR3 DNA: TGTGCCAGCAGTGAGGAGGGTAAGGGCGATCAGCCCCAGCATTTT.

The chain couples TRBV24-1 to TRBJ2-3; TRBD2 agrees at 7 bases. The CDR3 totals 13 residues. Losses at the gene ends were 4 bases for V and 8 bases for J; bases not matched to a gene: 5. Per germline, CDR1 KGHDR and CDR2 SFDVKD. Here the CDR3 DNA reads TGTGCCACCAGTGACCCGCCGGGGGGTACGCAGTATTTT. Protein product: CATSDPPGGTQYF.

The J gene is TRBJ2-1, the V gene TRBV7-3, with TRBD2 identical over 9 bases. The CDR3 length is 16 residues. V was clipped by 3 bases and J by 3 bases; unmatched bases: 6. Germline V lookup: CDR1 SGHTA, CDR2 FQGTGA. The CDR3 bases are TGTGCCAGCAGCTTTAGCGGGAGCGCCTACTACAATGAGCAGTTCTTC. It specifies CASSFSGSAYYNEQFF.

The J gene is TRBJ1-2, the V gene TRBV14; 8 bases match TRBD1. V lost 4 bases and J lost 10; bases outside the gene matches: 11. This CDR3 is 14 amino acids long. CDR1 and CDR2 (germline): SGHDN, FVKESK. In DNA form, the CDR3 reads TGTGCCAGCAGCCCCCGGACAGGGAGCCACCCCTACACCTTC. This gives the protein CASSPRTGSHPYTF.

The V and J genes are TRBV3-1 (or the pseudogene TRBV3-2) and TRBJ2-5; 7 bases align to TRBD2. The CDR3 runs 14 residues. The ends lost 5 bases at V and 4 bases at J; junction bases unmatched: 7. Germline CDR1 LGHDT, CDR2 YNNKEL (reference sequence). CDR3 sequence (DNA): TGTGCCAGCAGCGCCCGCGGGGGACCAGAGACCCAGTACTTC. Translated, it gives CASSARGGPETQYF.

The chain uses TRBV6-5 and TRBJ2-7, with 9 bases aligning to TRBD1. The junction had 5 bases not matched to a gene; V was cut back by 6 bases and J by 5 bases. This CDR3 is 13 amino acids long. CDR1 MNHEY and CDR2 SVGAGI come from the germline V gene. CDR3 nucleotide sequence: TGTGCCAGCAGGGGGACAGGGTTCAACGAGCAGTACTTC. Translated, it gives CASRGTGFNEQYF.

The V call is TRBV18, the J call TRBJ2-5, with D possibly being TRBD1 (6 bases). This CDR3 region has 13 residues. V lost 8 bases and J lost 5, with 15 bases in between. The V gene's germline CDR1 is KGHSH and CDR2 LQKENI. The CDR3 region is CASEQGPRETQYF. The DNA for the CDR3 is TGTGCCAGCGAACAGGGCCCGCGGGAGACCCAGTACTTC. Full variable domain (rest looked up from reference TRBV18 and TRBJ2-5): NAGVMQNPRHLVRRRGQEARLRCSPMKGHSHVYWYRQLPEEGLKFMVYLQKENIIDESGMPKERFSAEFPKEGPSILRIQQVVRGDSAAYFCASEQGPRETQYFGPGTRLLVL.

The chain recombines TRBV6-2 or TRBV6-3 with TRBJ2-1; 7 bases map to TRBD2. CDR1 and CDR2 (germline): MNHEY, SVGEGT. J lost 3 bases, V lost 6 bases, and 8 bases had no gene match. The CDR3 totals 15 residues. The DNA for the CDR3 is TGTGCCAGCAGCCGTGCGGGGGTTAGCTACAATGAGCAGTTCTTC. Protein: CASSRAGVSYNEQFF.

The chain has TRBV10-3 and TRBJ2-7; weak D call: TRBD2 (6 bases). V was clipped by 8 bases and J by 0 bases, with 11 bases between them. Germline CDR1 ENHRY, CDR2 SYGVKD. The CDR3 consists of 13 residues. CDR3 bases: TGTGCCATCTTTAGCGGAAACTCCTACGAGCAGTACTTC. Translation: CAIFSGNSYEQYF.

The genes are TRBV27 and TRBJ2-7; the match to TRBD2 covers 8 bases. J gave up 6 bases and V 0 bases, and 13 bases lay outside the gene matches. Germline CDR1 MNHEY, CDR2 SMNVEV (reference sequence). CDR3 length: 17 residues. CDR3 bases: TGTGCCAGCAGTTTATCGACGACCGGGAGGGCCTCATCCGAGCAGTACTTC. Translated: CASSLSTTGRASSEQYF.

J is TRBJ2-7 and V is TRBV6-1, with a weak D call TRBD2 (5 bases). The CDR3 is 18 residues long. The germline V gene has CDR1 MNHNS and CDR2 SASEGT. The germline V and J ends were trimmed by 1 base and 0 bases, with 19 bases remaining between them. Here the CDR3 DNA reads TGTGCCAGCAGTGAAGTCCCGGGGTTGGGTACCCTCTCCTACGAGCAGTACTTC. Translated, it gives CASSEVPGLGTLSYEQYF.

This CDR3 reads CASSRQDREPQHF. The CDR3 region has the DNA TGTGCCAGCAGTAGACAAGACAGGGAACCCCAGCATTTT. The chain employs TRBV12-3 or TRBV12-4 and TRBJ1-5; 7 bases agree with TRBD1. Losses at the gene ends were 5 bases for V and 10 bases for J; bases not matched to a gene: 8. There are 13 residues in the CDR3.

This clone occurred once. The chain is built from TRBV5-4 and TRBJ1-4; D perhaps matches TRBD1 (5 bases). V dropped 3 bases and J dropped 7 bases, with 16 bases sitting between them. Germline values: CDR1 SGHNT, CDR2 YYREEE (reference sequence). The CDR3 has 15 amino acids. For the CDR3, the DNA is TGTGCCAGCAGCTCGACCGGCTATAGGGGTGAAAAACTGTTTTTT. Translating it yields CASSSTGYRGEKLFF.

The V call is TRBV6-5, the J call TRBJ1-5; 7 positions agree with TRBD1. CDR1 is MNHEY and CDR2 is SVGAGI in the germline V gene. V dropped 2 bases and J dropped 4; count of bases not matched to a gene: 5. CDR3 length equals 15 residues. The CDR3 reads CASSYLGTANQPQHF. The CDR3 DNA reads as TGTGCCAGCAGTTACCTCGGGACAGCTAATCAGCCCCAGCATTTT.

The DNA for the CDR3 is TGTGCCAGCAGCTTACTAGCGGGGGGGAGCACAGATACGCAGTATTTT. The encoded protein is CASSLLAGGSTDTQYF. The chain links TRBV7-2 to TRBJ2-3, with 12 bases fitting TRBD2. CDR1 is SGHTA and CDR2 is FQGNSA in the germline V gene. There are 16 residues in the CDR3. The junction had 0 bases not matched to a gene; V was cut back by 2 bases and J by 0 bases.

V gene TRBV6-6 combines with J gene TRBJ2-1; 13 positions match TRBD2. This CDR3 has 15 residues. V shed 2 bases and J 8 bases; nucleotides not matched to a gene: 3. Germline CDR1 MNHNY, CDR2 SVGAGI (reference sequence). The CDR3 nucleotides are TGTGCCAGCAGTTACGGACTAGCGGGAGTGGATGAGCAGTTCTTC. Translating gives CASSYGLAGVDEQFF.

The chain recombines TRBV9 with TRBJ2-7; a possible D gene is TRBD2 (7 bases). The CDR3 extends over 14 amino acids. V was pared by 0 bases and J by 5 bases, with 12 bases between. Germline V gives CDR1 SGDLS, CDR2 YYNGEE. CDR3 bases: TGTGCCAGCAGCGTAGTGGGGGGGCACGACGAGCAGTACTTC. Protein: CASSVVGGHDEQYF.

As DNA, the CDR3 is TGTGCCAGCAGCTTAGACAGGATTACCGGGGAGCTGTTTTTT. Amino acid sequence: CASSLDRITGELFF. The genes are TRBV7-2 and TRBJ2-2; possibly TRBD1 for D (5 bases). Per the germline V gene, CDR1 is SGHTA and CDR2 is FQGNSA. The CDR3 is made up of 14 amino acids. V lost 1 base, J lost 5 bases, and 8 bases lay in between.